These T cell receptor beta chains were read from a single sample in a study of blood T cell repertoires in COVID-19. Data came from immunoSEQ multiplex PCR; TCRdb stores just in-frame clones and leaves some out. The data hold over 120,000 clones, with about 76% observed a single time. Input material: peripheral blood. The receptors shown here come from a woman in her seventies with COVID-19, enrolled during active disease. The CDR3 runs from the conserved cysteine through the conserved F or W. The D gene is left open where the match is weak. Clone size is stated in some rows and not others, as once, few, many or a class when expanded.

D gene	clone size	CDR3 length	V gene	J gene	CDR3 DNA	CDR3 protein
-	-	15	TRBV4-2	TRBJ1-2	TGTGCCAGCAGCCAAGAAATTAGTTGGGCATATGGCTACACCTTC	CASSQEISWAYGYTF
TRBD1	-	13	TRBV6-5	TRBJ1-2	TGTGCCAGCCCCGATGCAGGGGGAGGTGGCTACACCTTC	CASPDAGGGGYTF
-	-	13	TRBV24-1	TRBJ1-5	TGTGCCACCAGTGGGGGGGTCGAACAGCCCCAGCATTTT	CATSGGVEQPQHF
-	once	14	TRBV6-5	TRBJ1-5	TGTGCCAGCAGTAACAAAGCAGGGGCGCAGCCCCAGCATTTT	CASSNKAGAQPQHF
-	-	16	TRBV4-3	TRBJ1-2	TGCGCCAGCAGCCAAGATGGGGGGGGCGCTAACTATGGCTACACCTTC	CASSQDGGGANYGYTF
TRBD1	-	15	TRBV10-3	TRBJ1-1	TGTGCCATCAGTACAGGGGTGGGGGTGAACACTGAAGCTTTCTTT	CAISTGVGVNTEAFF
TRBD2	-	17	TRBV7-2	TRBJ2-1	TGTGCCAGCAGCTTAGCGCGTGGTCTAGCGGGCTACAATGAGCAGTTCTTC	CASSLARGLAGYNEQFF
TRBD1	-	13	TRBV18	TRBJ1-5	TGTGCCAGCTCCCAAGGGACAGGGGAGCCCCAGCATTTT	CASSQGTGEPQHF
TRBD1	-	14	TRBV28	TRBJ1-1	TGTGCCAGCAGTTCCCCCGGGACAGACCTTGAAGCTTTCTTT	CASSSPGTDLEAFF
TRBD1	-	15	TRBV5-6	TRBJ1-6	TGTGCCAGCAGCAGGACAGGGTCCTATAATTCACCCCTCCACTTT	CASSRTGSYNSPLHF
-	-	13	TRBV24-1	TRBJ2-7	TGTGCCACCAGTGATTCGCCGGGTTACGAGCAGTACTTC	CATSDSPGYEQYF
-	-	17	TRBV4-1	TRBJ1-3	TGCGCCAGCAGCCGTCTGATGGGGGCATTCTCTGGAAACACCATATATTTT	CASSRLMGAFSGNTIYF
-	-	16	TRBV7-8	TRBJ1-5	TGTGCCAGCAGCTTAAGACCCCGGACAGTCAATCAGCCCCAGCATTTT	CASSLRPRTVNQPQHF
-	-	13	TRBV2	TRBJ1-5	TGTGCCAGCTATGAGGGACTGGGTCAGCCCCAGCATTTT	CASYEGLGQPQHF
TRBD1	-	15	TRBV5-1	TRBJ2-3	TGCGCCAGCCGAGGCGGGACAGGGGGGTCAGATACGCAGTATTTT	CASRGGTGGSDTQYF
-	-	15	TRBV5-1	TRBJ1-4	TGCGCCAGCAGCCCAGGCGGGGCGGATAATGAAAAACTGTTTTTT	CASSPGGADNEKLFF
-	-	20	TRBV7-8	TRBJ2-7	TGTGCCAGCAGCATACAGACCTGGGTGTTTTTCGGCAGGGACTCCTACGAGCAGTACTTC	CASSIQTWVFFGRDSYEQYF
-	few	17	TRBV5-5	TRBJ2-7	TGTGCCAGCAGCTTGGGCCCCACAGGGTCCATCACCTACGAGCAGTACTTC	CASSLGPTGSITYEQYF
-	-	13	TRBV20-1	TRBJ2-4	TGCAGTGCTAGTCGGGTTCGCGGAAACATTCAGTACTTC	CSASRVRGNIQYF
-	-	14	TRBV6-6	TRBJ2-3	TGTGCCAGCCTTCAGCGGCCCCAGTCAGATACGCAGTATTTT	CASLQRPQSDTQYF
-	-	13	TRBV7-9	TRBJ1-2	TGTGCCAGCACCAACAGCGTCGGCCTTGGCTACACCTTC	CASTNSVGLGYTF
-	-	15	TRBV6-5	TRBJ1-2	TGTGCCAGCAGTTACTCGATCGGCAGGTCCTATGGCTACACCTTC	CASSYSIGRSYGYTF
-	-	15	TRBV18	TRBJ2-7	TGTGCCAGCTCACCACCGGCACGGAGCTCCTACGAGCAGTACTTC	CASSPPARSSYEQYF
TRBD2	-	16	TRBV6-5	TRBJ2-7	TGTGCCAGCAGTTACCGTCCGGCAGCGGGGACTTACGAGCAGTACTTC	CASSYRPAAGTYEQYF
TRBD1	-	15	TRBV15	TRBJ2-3	TGTGCCACCAGCGTAAGGGACAGGGGGACAGATACGCAGTATTTT	CATSVRDRGTDTQYF
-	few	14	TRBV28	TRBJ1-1	TGTGCCAGCAGTTCCGGACAGAAGAACACTGAAGCTTTCTTT	CASSSGQKNTEAFF
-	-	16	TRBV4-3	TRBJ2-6	TGCGCCAGCAGCCAAGATGTAGCCTCTGGGGCCAACGTCCTGACTTTC	CASSQDVASGANVLTF
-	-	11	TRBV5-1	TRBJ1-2	TGCGCCAGCAGCTTGGACACTGGCTACACCTTC	CASSLDTGYTF
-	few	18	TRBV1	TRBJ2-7	TGCACCAGCAGCCAAGATGACTTAGGAGCGCCGAAGGCCTACGAGCAGTACTTC	CTSSQDDLGAPKAYEQYF
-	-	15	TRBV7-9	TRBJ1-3	TGTGCCAGCCGCCGGGGGGCGAACTCTGGAAACACCATATATTTT	CASRRGANSGNTIYF
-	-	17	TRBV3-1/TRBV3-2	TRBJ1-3	TGTGCCAGCAGCGAAAGAGTCAGGTCCCTCTCTGGAAACACCATATATTTT	CASSERVRSLSGNTIYF
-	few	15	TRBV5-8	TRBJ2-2	TGTGCCAGCAGCTTGTTAGTCGACTCCACGGGGGAGCTGTTTTTT	CASSLLVDSTGELFF
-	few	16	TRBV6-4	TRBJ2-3	TGTGCCAGCAGCGGTGGCCCTAGCGCTCACACAGATACGCAGTATTTT	CASSGGPSAHTDTQYF
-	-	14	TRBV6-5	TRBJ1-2	TGTGCCAGCAGTTACTTATCGGGGTTGGGAGGCTACACCTTC	CASSYLSGLGGYTF
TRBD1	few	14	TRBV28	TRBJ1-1	TGTGCCAGCAGACTCAGGGGGAAGGACACTGAAGCTTTCTTT	CASRLRGKDTEAFF
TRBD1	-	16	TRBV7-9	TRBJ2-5	TGTGCCAGCAGCATGCCACCGGGACAGGGAGGGGAGACCCAGTACTTC	CASSMPPGQGGETQYF
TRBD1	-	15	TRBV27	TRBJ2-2	TGTGCCAGCACTTGGGGACAGGGGAACACCGGGGAGCTGTTTTTT	CASTWGQGNTGELFF
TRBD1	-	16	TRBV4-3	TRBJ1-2	TGCGCCAGCAGCCAAGATACCCCGGGACAGGGTGATGGCTACACCTTC	CASSQDTPGQGDGYTF
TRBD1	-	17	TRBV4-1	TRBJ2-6	TGCGCCAGCAGCCCACGGGACAGGAACTCTGGGGCCAACGTCCTGACTTTC	CASSPRDRNSGANVLTF
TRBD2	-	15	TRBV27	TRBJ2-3	TGTGCCAGCAGTATGACTAGCGCACGCACAGATACGCAGTATTTT	CASSMTSARTDTQYF
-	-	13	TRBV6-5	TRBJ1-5	TGTGCCAGCAGCGGACAGCAGAATCAGCCCCAGCATTTT	CASSGQQNQPQHF
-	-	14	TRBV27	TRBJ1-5	TGTGCCAGCAGTGCACAACCTAGCAATCAGCCCCAGCATTTT	CASSAQPSNQPQHF
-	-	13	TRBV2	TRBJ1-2	TGTGCCAGCAGTGAAGATAGAGGCTATGGCTACACCTTC	CASSEDRGYGYTF